These T cell receptor beta chains were read from a single sample in a study of control samples from healthy donors and cancer patients. This table comes from immunoSEQ multiplex PCR, and its TCRdb copy is limited to in-frame clones, with some not included. The table lists some 120,000 clones, 85% to 95% of them singletons. Sequencing was done on a sample of PBMCs. The source of these receptors is a man over 45 with head and neck cancer. CDR3s include the opening cysteine and the closing phenylalanine or tryptophan. The D gene is left open where the match is weak. A clone size is listed for some rows: how often the clone was seen (once, few, many), or a class if it is expanded.

>TRBV2|TRBJ2-5|.|.
CASSDDYGQHETQYF
TGTGCCAGCAGTGATGATTATGGACAGCACGAGACCCAGTACTTC
>TRBV5-6|TRBJ1-6|.|.
CASSLGSSYNSPLHF
TGTGCCAGCAGCTTAGGGAGCTCCTATAATTCACCCCTCCACTTT
>TRBV6-5|TRBJ2-6|.|.
CASTWFSGANVLTF
TGTGCCAGCACATGGTTCTCTGGGGCCAACGTCCTGACTTTC
>TRBV5-1|TRBJ1-2|.|.
CASSESGGHFYGYTF
TGCGCCAGCAGCGAATCGGGGGGTCATTTTTACGGCTACACCTTC
>TRBV6-5|TRBJ2-5|.|.
CASSYSARGETQYF
TGTGCCAGCAGTTACTCGGCACGGGGAGAGACCCAGTACTTC
>TRBV19|TRBJ1-1|TRBD1|once
CASSFGQGGNTEAFF
TGTGCCAGTAGTTTCGGACAGGGGGGAAACACTGAAGCTTTCTTT
>TRBV4-1|TRBJ2-1|TRBD1|.
CASSQPTGVGRNEQFF
TGCGCCAGCAGCCAACCGACAGGGGTCGGTAGGAATGAGCAGTTCTTC
>TRBV11-3|TRBJ2-7|.|.
CASSGTQGSSYEQYF
TGTGCCAGCAGCGGCACTCAGGGGAGCTCCTACGAGCAGTACTTC
>TRBV28|TRBJ2-4|TRBD1|.
CASSLPGKGDRNIQYF
TGTGCCAGCAGTTTGCCCGGGAAGGGGGACAGAAACATTCAGTACTTC
>TRBV5-1|TRBJ2-2|.|.
CASSLAQLNTGELFF
TGCGCCAGCAGCTTGGCCCAATTGAACACCGGGGAGCTGTTTTTT
>TRBV30|TRBJ2-7|TRBD1|.
CAWRTGVAEQYF
TGTGCCTGGAGGACAGGGGTCGCCGAGCAGTACTTC
>TRBV11-2|TRBJ1-1|.|.
CASSLGGRTQAFF
TGTGCCAGCAGCTTAGGCGGGAGGACCCAAGCTTTCTTT
>TRBV6-2/TRBV6-3|TRBJ2-7|TRBD2|.
CASSWTSGGPEQYF
TGTGCCAGCAGCTGGACTAGCGGGGGGCCCGAGCAGTACTTC
>TRBV5-5|TRBJ2-7|TRBD1|.
CASSETGTGIYEQYF
TGTGCCAGCAGCGAAACCGGGACAGGAATCTACGAGCAGTACTTC
>TRBV6-5|TRBJ2-7|.|.
CASSLRGPYEQYF
TGTGCCAGCAGCCTCCGGGGGCCCTACGAGCAGTACTTC
>TRBV28|TRBJ2-7|TRBD2|once
CASGTSGASSYEQYF
TGTGCCAGTGGGACTAGCGGGGCGAGCTCCTACGAGCAGTACTTC
>TRBV28|TRBJ2-2|TRBD1|.
CASSLGQLNTGELFF
TGTGCCAGCAGTTTGGGACAGCTAAACACCGGGGAGCTGTTTTTT
>TRBV3-1/TRBV3-2|TRBJ2-2|.|.
CASSQGIVNTVPSANTGELFF
TGTGCCAGCAGCCAAGGGATAGTGAATACCGTGCCGTCAGCTAACACCGGGGAGCTGTTTTTT
>TRBV4-1|TRBJ1-1|.|.
CASSQVVNTEAFF
TGCGCCAGCAGCCAAGTAGTGAACACTGAAGCTTTCTTT
>TRBV27|TRBJ2-2|.|.
CASSGTVTNTGELFF
TGTGCCAGCAGTGGGACCGTGACGAACACCGGGGAGCTGTTTTTT
>TRBV11-2|TRBJ1-3|TRBD1|.
CASSRTGWSGNTIYF
TGTGCCAGCAGCCGGACAGGGTGGTCTGGAAACACCATATATTTT
>TRBV2|TRBJ2-3|.|.
CASQRLSPQYF
TGTGCCAGCCAGCGACTATCTCCGCAGTATTTT
>TRBV7-2|TRBJ2-7|TRBD1|.
CASSGQGALSPKQYF
TGTGCCAGCAGCGGACAGGGGGCGCTCAGCCCAAAGCAGTACTTC
>TRBV5-6|TRBJ1-2|TRBD1|.
CASSSTGFGYTF
TGTGCCAGCAGCTCGACAGGGTTCGGCTACACCTTC
>TRBV18|TRBJ2-7|TRBD2|.
CASSPASGGAYEQYF
TGTGCCAGCTCACCGGCCAGCGGGGGAGCTTACGAGCAGTACTTC
>TRBV5-1|TRBJ1-2|TRBD1|.
CASSLDRAYYGYTF
TGCGCCAGCAGCCTGGACAGGGCTTACTATGGCTACACCTTC
>TRBV25-1|TRBJ1-6|.|.
CASSEVTGTKTPLHF
TGTGCCAGCAGTGAAGTGACAGGCACAAAGACACCCCTCCACTTT
>TRBV6-1|TRBJ1-5|TRBD1|.
CASSDPGTGGSNQPQHF
TGTGCCAGCAGTGACCCCGGGACAGGGGGCAGCAATCAGCCCCAGCATTTT
>TRBV5-5|TRBJ2-2|.|.
CASSLVAGLLANTGELFF
TGTGCCAGCAGCTTGGTAGCAGGCCTTCTCGCGAACACCGGGGAGCTGTTTTTT
>TRBV3-1/TRBV3-2|TRBJ2-7|.|.
CASSQDGGTTFEQYF
TGTGCCAGCAGCCAAGATGGGGGGACGACATTCGAGCAGTACTTC
>TRBV12-3/TRBV12-4|TRBJ2-7|.|.
CASSFRQAQEQYF
TGTGCCAGCAGTTTCCGTCAGGCCCAAGAGCAGTACTTC
>TRBV18|TRBJ1-3|TRBD1|.
CASSPLGQGPNFSGNTIYF
TGTGCCAGCTCACCCTTGGGACAGGGGCCTAATTTCTCTGGAAACACCATATATTTT
>TRBV7-2|TRBJ2-5|.|once
CASSFLLTVQETQYF
TGTGCCAGCAGCTTTTTATTGACAGTCCAAGAGACCCAGTACTTC
>TRBV6-5|TRBJ1-1|.|once
CASSYSSTGNTEAFF
TGTGCCAGCAGTTACTCGAGTACAGGGAACACTGAAGCTTTCTTT
>TRBV14|TRBJ2-3|.|.
CASSRTGSGADTQYF
TGTGCCAGCAGCCGTACAGGGTCTGGCGCAGATACGCAGTATTTT
>TRBV10-3|TRBJ2-3|.|.
CAIEEAPSTDTQYF
TGTGCCATCGAAGAAGCACCCAGCACAGATACGCAGTATTTT
>TRBV4-3|TRBJ2-7|TRBD1|.
CASSYDRGTYEQYF
TGCGCCAGCAGCTACGACAGGGGTACCTACGAGCAGTACTTC
>TRBV6-1|TRBJ1-2|.|.
CASSEGGLDGYTF
TGTGCCAGCAGTGAAGGAGGGCTTGATGGCTACACCTTC
>TRBV3-1/TRBV3-2|TRBJ2-2|TRBD1|.
CASSQYDREWLFF
TGTGCCAGCAGCCAATACGACAGGGAGTGGCTGTTTTTT
>TRBV29-1|TRBJ1-5|.|.
CSVQYGQRDQPQHF
TGCAGCGTTCAATACGGACAGCGGGATCAGCCCCAGCATTTT
>TRBV30|TRBJ2-1|.|.
CAWSGRDRGSFF
TGTGCCTGGAGTGGACGGGACCGGGGCTCCTTCTTC
>TRBV6-5|TRBJ2-5|.|.
CASSSLPTETQYF
TGTGCCAGCAGTTCCCTCCCAACCGAGACCCAGTACTTC